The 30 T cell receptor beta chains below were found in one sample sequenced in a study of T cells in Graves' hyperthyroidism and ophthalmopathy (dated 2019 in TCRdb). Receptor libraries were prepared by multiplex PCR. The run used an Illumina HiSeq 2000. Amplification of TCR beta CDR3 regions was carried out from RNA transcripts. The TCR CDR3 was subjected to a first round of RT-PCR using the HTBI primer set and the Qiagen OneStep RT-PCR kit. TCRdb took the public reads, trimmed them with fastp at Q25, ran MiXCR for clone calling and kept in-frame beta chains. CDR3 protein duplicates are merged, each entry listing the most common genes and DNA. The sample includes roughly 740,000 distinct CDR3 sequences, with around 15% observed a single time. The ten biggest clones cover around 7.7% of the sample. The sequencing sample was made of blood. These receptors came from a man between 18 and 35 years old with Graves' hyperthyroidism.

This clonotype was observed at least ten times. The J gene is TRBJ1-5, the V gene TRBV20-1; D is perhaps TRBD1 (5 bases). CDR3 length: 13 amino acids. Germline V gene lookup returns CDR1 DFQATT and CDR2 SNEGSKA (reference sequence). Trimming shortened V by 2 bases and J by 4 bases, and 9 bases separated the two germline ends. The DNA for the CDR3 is TGCAGTGCTAGACAGGGCTCTAATCAGCCCCAGCATTTT. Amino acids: CSARQGSNQPQHF.

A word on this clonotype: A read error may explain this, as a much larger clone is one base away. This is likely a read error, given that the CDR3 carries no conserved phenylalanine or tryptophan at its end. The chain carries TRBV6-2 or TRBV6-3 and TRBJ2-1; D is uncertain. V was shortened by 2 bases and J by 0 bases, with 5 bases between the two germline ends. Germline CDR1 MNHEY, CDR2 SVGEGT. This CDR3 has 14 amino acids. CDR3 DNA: TGTGCCAGCAGTTACATATCCTCCTACAATGAGCAGTTCTCC. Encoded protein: CASSYISSYNEQFS.

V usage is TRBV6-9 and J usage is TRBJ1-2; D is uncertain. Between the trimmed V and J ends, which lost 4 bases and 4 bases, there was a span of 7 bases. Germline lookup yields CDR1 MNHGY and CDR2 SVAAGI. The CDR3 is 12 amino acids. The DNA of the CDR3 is TGTGCCAGCAGTTCCAGAAGCTATGGCTACACCTTC. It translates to CASSSRSYGYTF.

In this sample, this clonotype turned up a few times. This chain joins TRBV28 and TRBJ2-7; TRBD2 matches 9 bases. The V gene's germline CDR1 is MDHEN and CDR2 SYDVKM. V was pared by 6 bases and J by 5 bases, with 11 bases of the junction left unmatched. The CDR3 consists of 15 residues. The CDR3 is CASRDGLARANEQYF. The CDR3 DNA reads TGTGCCAGCAGGGACGGACTAGCGCGGGCCAACGAGCAGTACTTC.

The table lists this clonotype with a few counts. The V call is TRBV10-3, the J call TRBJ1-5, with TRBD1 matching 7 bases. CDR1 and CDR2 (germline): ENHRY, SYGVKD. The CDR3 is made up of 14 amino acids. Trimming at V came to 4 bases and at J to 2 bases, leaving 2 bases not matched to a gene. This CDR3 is CAISGGTGNQPQHF. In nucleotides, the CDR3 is TGTGCCATCAGTGGGGGGACAGGCAATCAGCCCCAGCATTTT.

CDR3 residues: CASTGWGGLKDTQYF. The DNA for the CDR3 is TGTGCCAGCACAGGGTGGGGCGGCCTCAAAGATACGCAGTATTTT. V is TRBV5-8 and J is TRBJ2-3, with D possibly matching TRBD1 (5 bases). The CDR3 is 15 residues long. Trimming removed 6 bases from V and 5 bases from J, with 19 bases in between. Germline V gene lookup returns CDR1 SGHTS and CDR2 YDEGEE.

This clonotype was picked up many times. In DNA form, the CDR3 reads TGTGCCAGCAGTTACTCGGTATCGGATACGCAGTATTTT. Protein: CASSYSVSDTQYF. The chain joins TRBV6-6 to TRBJ2-3; D gene ambiguous. CDR3 length equals 13 residues. CDR1 MNHNY and CDR2 SVGAGI come from the germline V gene (reference sequence). V lost 0 bases and J 6 bases, leaving 7 bases between the germline ends.

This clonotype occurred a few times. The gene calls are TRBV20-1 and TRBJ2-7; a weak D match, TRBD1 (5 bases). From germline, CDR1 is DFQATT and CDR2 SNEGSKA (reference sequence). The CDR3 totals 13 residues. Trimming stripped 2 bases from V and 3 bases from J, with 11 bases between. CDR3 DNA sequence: TGCAGTGCTAGACCCGCGGACAACTACGAGCAGTACTTC. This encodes CSARPADNYEQYF.

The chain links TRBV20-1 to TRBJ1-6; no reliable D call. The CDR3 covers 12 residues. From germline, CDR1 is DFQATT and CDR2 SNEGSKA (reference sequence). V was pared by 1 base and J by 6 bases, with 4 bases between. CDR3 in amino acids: CSARGVNSPLHF. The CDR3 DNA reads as TGCAGTGCTAGAGGGGTTAATTCACCCCTCCACTTT.

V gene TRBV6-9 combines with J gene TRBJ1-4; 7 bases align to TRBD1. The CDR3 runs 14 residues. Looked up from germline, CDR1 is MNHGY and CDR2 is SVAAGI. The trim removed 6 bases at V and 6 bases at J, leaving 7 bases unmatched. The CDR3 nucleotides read TGTGCCAGCAGACGGGACAGAGGTGATGAAAAACTGTTTTTT. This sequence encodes CASRRDRGDEKLFF.

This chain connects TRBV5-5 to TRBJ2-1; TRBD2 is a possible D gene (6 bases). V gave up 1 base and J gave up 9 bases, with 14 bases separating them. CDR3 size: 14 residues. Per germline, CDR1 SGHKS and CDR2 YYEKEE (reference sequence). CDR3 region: CASSLPGRHSEQFF. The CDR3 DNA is TGTGCCAGCAGCTTGCCAGGGAGGCACAGTGAGCAGTTCTTC. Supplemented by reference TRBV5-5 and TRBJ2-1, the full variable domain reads DAGVTQSPTHLIKTRGQQVTLRCSPISGHKSVSWYQQVLGQGPQFIFQYYEKEERGRGNFPDRFSARQFPNYSSELNVNALLLGDSALYLCASSLPGRHSEQFFGPGTRLTVL.

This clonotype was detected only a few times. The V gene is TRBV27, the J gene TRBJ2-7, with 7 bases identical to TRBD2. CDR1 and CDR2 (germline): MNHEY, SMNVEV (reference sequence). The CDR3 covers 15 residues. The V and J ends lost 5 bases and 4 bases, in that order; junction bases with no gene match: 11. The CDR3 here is CASSTPSGEGYEQYF. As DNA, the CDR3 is TGTGCCAGCAGTACACCTAGCGGAGAAGGTTACGAGCAGTACTTC.

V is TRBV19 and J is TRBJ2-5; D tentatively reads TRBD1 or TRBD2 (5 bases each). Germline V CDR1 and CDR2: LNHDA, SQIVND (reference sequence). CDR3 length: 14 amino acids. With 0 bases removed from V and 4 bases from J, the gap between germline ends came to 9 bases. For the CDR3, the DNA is TGTGCCAGTAGTATAGATCCGGGACCAGAGACCCAGTACTTC. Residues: CASSIDPGPETQYF.

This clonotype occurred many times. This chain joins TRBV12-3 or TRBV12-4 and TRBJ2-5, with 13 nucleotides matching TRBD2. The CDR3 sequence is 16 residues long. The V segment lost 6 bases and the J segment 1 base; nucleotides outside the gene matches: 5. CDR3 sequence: CASSRTSGSLQETQYF. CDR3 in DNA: TGTGCCAGCAGCCGGACTAGCGGGAGTCTCCAAGAGACCCAGTACTTC.

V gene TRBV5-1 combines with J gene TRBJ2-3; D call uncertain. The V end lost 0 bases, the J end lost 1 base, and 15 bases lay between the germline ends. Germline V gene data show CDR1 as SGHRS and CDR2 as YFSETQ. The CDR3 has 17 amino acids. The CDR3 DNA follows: TGCGCCAGCAGCTTGGGACACGGACCGCATCGCACAGATACGCAGTATTTT. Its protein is CASSLGHGPHRTDTQYF.

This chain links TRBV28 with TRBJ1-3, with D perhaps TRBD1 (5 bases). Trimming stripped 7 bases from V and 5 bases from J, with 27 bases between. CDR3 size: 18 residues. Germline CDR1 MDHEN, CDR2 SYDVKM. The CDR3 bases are TGTGCCAGCACCCTACTTGAAAGCCACGGGGGTTCGAGAAACACCATATATTTT. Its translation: CASTLLESHGGSRNTIYF.

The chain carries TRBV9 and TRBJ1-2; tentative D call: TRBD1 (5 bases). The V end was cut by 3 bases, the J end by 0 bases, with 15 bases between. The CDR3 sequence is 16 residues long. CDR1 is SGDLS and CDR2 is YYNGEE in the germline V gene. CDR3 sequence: CASSDHRDEANYGYTF. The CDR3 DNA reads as TGTGCCAGCAGCGACCACCGGGACGAAGCTAACTATGGCTACACCTTC. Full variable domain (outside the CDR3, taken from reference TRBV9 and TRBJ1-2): DSGVTQTPKHLITATGQRVTLRCSPRSGDLSVYWYQQSLDQGLQFLIQYYNGEERAKGNILERFSAQQFPDLHSELNLSSLELGDSALYFCASSDHRDEANYGYTFGSGTRLTVV.

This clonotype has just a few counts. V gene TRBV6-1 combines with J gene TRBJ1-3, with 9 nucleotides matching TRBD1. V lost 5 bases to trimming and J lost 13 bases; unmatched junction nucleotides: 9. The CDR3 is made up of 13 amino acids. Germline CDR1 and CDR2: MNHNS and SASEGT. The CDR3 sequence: CASSSLGTGKIYF. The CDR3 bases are TGTGCCAGCAGTTCCCTTGGGACAGGGAAAATATATTTT.

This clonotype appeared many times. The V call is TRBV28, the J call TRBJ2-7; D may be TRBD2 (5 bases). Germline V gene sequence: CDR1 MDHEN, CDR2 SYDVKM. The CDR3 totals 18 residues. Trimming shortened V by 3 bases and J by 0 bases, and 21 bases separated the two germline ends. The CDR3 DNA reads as TGTGCCAGCAGTTTGGGTTTCGGGCTAGCCTCGAGCTCCTACGAGCAGTACTTC. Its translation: CASSLGFGLASSSYEQYF.

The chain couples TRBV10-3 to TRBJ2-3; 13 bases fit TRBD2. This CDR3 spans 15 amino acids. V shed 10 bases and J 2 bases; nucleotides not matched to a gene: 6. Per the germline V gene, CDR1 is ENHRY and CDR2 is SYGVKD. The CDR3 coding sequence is TGTGCCAGCTATGGACTAGCGGGGGTCACAGATACGCAGTATTTT. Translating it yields CASYGLAGVTDTQYF.

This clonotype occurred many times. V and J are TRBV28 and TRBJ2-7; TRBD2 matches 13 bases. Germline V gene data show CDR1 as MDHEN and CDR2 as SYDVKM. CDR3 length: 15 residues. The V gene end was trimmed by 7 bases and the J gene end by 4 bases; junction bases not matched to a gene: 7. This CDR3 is CASTAGTSGMYEQYF. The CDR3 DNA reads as TGTGCCAGCACTGCCGGGACTAGCGGGATGTACGAGCAGTACTTC.

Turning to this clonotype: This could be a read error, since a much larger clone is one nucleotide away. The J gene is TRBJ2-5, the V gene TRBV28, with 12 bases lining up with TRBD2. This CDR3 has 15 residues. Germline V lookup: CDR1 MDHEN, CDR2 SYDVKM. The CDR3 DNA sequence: TGTGCCAGCAGCCGACTAGCGGGAGACCAAGAGGCCCAGTACTTC. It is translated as CASSRLAGDQEAQYF.

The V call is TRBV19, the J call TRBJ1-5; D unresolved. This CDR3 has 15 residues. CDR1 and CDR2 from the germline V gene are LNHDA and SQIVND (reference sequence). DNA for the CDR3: TGTGGCTCGTCCCCTACGGGCAATAGCAATCAGCCCCAGCATTTT. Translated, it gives CGSSPTGNSNQPQHF.

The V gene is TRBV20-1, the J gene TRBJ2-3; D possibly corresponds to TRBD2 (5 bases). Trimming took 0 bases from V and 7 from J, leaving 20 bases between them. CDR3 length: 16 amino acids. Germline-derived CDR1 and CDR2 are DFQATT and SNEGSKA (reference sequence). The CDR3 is CSARDPKRLPMNTQYF. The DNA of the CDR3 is TGCAGTGCTAGAGATCCTAAGCGGCTCCCGATGAATACGCAGTATTTT.

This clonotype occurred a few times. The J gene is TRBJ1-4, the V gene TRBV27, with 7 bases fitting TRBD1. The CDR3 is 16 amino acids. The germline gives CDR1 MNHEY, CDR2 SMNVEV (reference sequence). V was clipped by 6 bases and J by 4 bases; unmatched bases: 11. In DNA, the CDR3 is TGTGCCAGCAGCCCTGAAGGGACAGCTCGTAATGAAAAACTGTTTTTT. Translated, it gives CASSPEGTARNEKLFF.

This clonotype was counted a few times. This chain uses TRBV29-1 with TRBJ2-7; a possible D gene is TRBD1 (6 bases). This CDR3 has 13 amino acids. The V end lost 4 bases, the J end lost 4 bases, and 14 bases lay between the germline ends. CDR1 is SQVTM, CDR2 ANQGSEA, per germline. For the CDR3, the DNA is TGCAGCGTTGGGGACACCATCAATTACGAGCAGTACTTC. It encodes CSVGDTINYEQYF.

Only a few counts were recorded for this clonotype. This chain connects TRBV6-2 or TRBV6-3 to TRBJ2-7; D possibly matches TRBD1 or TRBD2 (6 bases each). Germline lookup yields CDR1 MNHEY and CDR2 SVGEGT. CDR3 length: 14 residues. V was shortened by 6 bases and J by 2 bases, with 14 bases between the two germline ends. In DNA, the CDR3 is TGTGCCAGCAGGGAAAGGGGGGCTCCCTACGAGCAGTACTTC. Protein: CASRERGAPYEQYF.

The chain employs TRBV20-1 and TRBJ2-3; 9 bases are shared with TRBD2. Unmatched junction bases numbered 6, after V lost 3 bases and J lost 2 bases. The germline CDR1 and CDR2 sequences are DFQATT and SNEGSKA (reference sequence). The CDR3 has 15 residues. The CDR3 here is CSASSLAGFTDTQYF. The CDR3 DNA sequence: TGCAGTGCTAGTAGTCTAGCGGGATTCACAGATACGCAGTATTTT.

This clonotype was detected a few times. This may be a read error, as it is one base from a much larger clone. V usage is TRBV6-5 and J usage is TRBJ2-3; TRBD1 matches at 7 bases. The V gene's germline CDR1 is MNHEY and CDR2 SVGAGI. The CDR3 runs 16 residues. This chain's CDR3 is CASSYPQGLYTGTQYF. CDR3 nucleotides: TGTGCCAGCAGTTACCCACAGGGGCTATACACAGGTACGCAGTATTTT.

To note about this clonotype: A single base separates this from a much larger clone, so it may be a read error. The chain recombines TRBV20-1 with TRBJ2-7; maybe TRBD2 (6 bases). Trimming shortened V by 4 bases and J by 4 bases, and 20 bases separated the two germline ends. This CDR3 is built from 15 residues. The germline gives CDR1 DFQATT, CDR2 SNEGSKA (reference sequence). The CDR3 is CSAMSRGGAGYEQYF. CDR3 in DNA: TGCAGTGCTATGTCCCGGGGCGGGGCTGGGTACGAGCAGTACTTC.